A selection of T cell receptor beta chains follows, all from one sample in a study of STAT5B mutations in CD4+ large granular lymphocyte leukemia. Libraries were prepared by immunoSEQ multiplex PCR; TCRdb keeps only in-frame clonotypes and omits some of them. This table has tens of thousands of clones, 71% appearing once. Input material: CD4+ T cells from blood buffy coats. The receptors here all came from a human donor in good health. The CDR3 runs from the conserved cysteine through the conserved F or W. D genes are given only for firm matches. Size values are once, few and many counts, or a class for expanded clones, and some rows have none.

>-|TRBV5-1|TRBJ1-1|TRBD1
CASSSNPTGDSTEAFF
TGCGCCAGCAGCTCAAACCCCACAGGGGACTCCACTGAAGCTTTCTTT
>-|TRBV11-3|TRBJ2-7|TRBD1
CASSYGQGRDEQYF
TGTGCCAGCAGCTACGGACAGGGGAGGGACGAGCAGTACTTC
>-|TRBV6-5|TRBJ2-5|-
CASSYSGQSQETQYF
TGTGCCAGCAGTTACTCCGGACAGAGTCAAGAGACCCAGTACTTC
>-|TRBV15|TRBJ2-6|-
CATSGSPRGANVLTF
TGTGCCACCAGCGGATCCCCTCGGGGGGCCAACGTCCTGACTTTC
>-|TRBV9|TRBJ2-1|TRBD1
CASSVAPTGGESQFF
TGTGCCAGCAGCGTAGCTCCCACAGGGGGCGAATCGCAGTTCTTC
>-|TRBV14|TRBJ2-7|-
CASSQYPVYEQYF
TGTGCCAGCAGCCAATATCCAGTCTACGAGCAGTACTTC
>-|TRBV15|TRBJ1-2|-
CATSRGGKYYGYTF
TGTGCCACCAGCAGAGGGGGCAAGTACTATGGCTACACCTTC
>-|TRBV18|TRBJ2-1|TRBD2
CASSPGTSGEVSYNEQFF
TGTGCCAGCTCACCAGGGACTAGCGGGGAGGTGTCCTACAATGAGCAGTTCTTC
>-|TRBV4-1|TRBJ1-2|-
CASTGLPTSANYGYTF
TGCGCCAGCACCGGGCTCCCGACATCAGCTAACTATGGCTACACCTTC
>few|TRBV5-6|TRBJ2-7|-
CASSFQGWEQYF
TGTGCCAGCAGCTTTCAGGGGTGGGAGCAGTACTTC
>-|TRBV11-2|TRBJ1-5|-
CASSSSKGQPQHF
TGTGCCAGCAGCTCCTCTAAGGGTCAGCCCCAGCATTTT
>-|TRBV2|TRBJ1-1|TRBD1
CASSLQGRGTEAFF
TGTGCCAGCAGTCTACAGGGGAGGGGCACTGAAGCTTTCTTT
>-|TRBV5-4|TRBJ2-3|-
CASSPEWSTDTQYF
TGTGCCAGCAGCCCGGAGTGGAGCACAGATACGCAGTATTTT
>few|TRBV28|TRBJ2-7|-
CASSYSGLSYEQYF
TGTGCCAGCAGCTACTCGGGCCTCTCCTACGAGCAGTACTTC
>-|TRBV14|TRBJ1-2|TRBD1
CASSQARGIPNYGYTF
TGTGCCAGCAGCCAAGCCAGGGGGATACCTAACTATGGCTACACCTTC
>-|TRBV5-1|TRBJ1-2|-
CASSLEGRNYGYTF
TGCGCCAGCAGCTTGGAGGGCAGGAACTATGGCTACACCTTC
>-|TRBV5-4|TRBJ1-3|-
CASSGDNLSGNTIYF
TGTGCCAGCAGCGGAGACAACCTCTCTGGAAACACCATATATTTT
>-|TRBV2|TRBJ2-3|-
CASSEAILVADTQYF
TGTGCCAGCAGTGAAGCTATCCTAGTAGCAGATACGCAGTATTTT
>-|TRBV7-9|TRBJ2-5|TRBD2
CAGEGQETQYF
TGTGCCGGGGAGGGCCAAGAGACCCAGTACTTC
>-|TRBV19|TRBJ1-6|TRBD1
CASSIGTENSPLHF
TGTGCCAGTAGTATTGGGACAGAGAATTCACCCCTCCACTTT
>few|TRBV2|TRBJ1-2|TRBD1
CASSQGQADGYTF
TGTGCCAGCAGCCAAGGACAGGCCGATGGCTACACCTTC
>-|TRBV19|TRBJ2-3|-
CASSRGNTDTQYF
TGTGCCAGTAGTAGGGGGAACACAGATACGCAGTATTTT
>-|TRBV15|TRBJ2-7|-
CATSRDWGGARQYF
TGTGCCACCAGCAGAGATTGGGGTGGGGCGCGGCAGTACTTC
>-|TRBV9|TRBJ1-1|-
CASSVATRGGEAFF
TGTGCCAGCAGCGTAGCTACGAGGGGGGGTGAAGCTTTCTTT
>-|TRBV30|TRBJ2-5|-
CAWDRTEKTQYF
TGTGCCTGGGATAGGACAGAGAAGACCCAGTACTTC
>-|TRBV12-5|TRBJ1-2|-
CASGSDGRRDGYTF
TGTGCTAGTGGTTCGGACGGGAGGCGGGACGGCTACACCTTC
>-|TRBV6-6|TRBJ1-1|-
CASSYGGNTEAFF
TGTGCCAGCAGTTACGGGGGGAACACTGAAGCTTTCTTT
>-|TRBV5-1|TRBJ2-1|-
CASSLELDEQFF
TGCGCCAGCAGCTTGGAATTAGATGAGCAGTTCTTC
>-|TRBV28|TRBJ1-1|-
CASRQGLNTEAFF
TGTGCCAGCAGACAGGGTTTGAACACTGAAGCTTTCTTT
>-|TRBV7-9|TRBJ2-7|-
CASSRRTDGLTYEQYF
TGTGCCAGCAGCAGAAGGACCGACGGACTAACCTACGAGCAGTACTTC
>-|TRBV6-1|TRBJ2-7|-
CASSPSYEQYF
TGTGCCAGCAGCCCCTCCTACGAGCAGTACTTC
>-|TRBV7-2|TRBJ2-3|-
CASSSTDTQYF
TGTGCCAGCAGCTCCACAGATACGCAGTATTTT
>-|TRBV9|TRBJ1-5|TRBD1
CASSPGQGTQPQHF
TGTGCCAGCAGCCCCGGACAGGGCACTCAGCCCCAGCATTTT
>-|TRBV15|TRBJ2-5|TRBD1
CATSRVQGAKETQYF
TGTGCCACCAGCAGAGTGCAGGGGGCGAAAGAGACCCAGTACTTC
>-|TRBV19|TRBJ1-5|TRBD1
CASTRQGLSNQPQHF
TGTGCCAGTACCCGACAGGGTTTAAGCAATCAGCCCCAGCATTTT
>-|TRBV5-4|TRBJ2-2|-
CASSLGQTLTGELFF
TGTGCCAGCAGCTTGGGACAGACTCTGACCGGGGAGCTGTTTTTT